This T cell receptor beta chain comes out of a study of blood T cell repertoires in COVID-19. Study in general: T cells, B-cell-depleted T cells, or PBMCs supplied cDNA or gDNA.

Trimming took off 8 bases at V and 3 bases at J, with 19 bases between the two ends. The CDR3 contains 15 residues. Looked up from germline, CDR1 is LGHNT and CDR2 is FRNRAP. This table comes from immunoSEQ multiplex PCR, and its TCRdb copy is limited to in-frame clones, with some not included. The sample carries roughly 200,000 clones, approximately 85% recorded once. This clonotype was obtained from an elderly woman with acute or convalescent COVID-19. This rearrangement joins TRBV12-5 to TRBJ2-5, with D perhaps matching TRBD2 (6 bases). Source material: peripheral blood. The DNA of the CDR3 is TGTGCTAGTTCCAGAGCCGGGCGGGGAGAAGAGACCCAGTACTTC. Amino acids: CASSRAGRGEETQYF.